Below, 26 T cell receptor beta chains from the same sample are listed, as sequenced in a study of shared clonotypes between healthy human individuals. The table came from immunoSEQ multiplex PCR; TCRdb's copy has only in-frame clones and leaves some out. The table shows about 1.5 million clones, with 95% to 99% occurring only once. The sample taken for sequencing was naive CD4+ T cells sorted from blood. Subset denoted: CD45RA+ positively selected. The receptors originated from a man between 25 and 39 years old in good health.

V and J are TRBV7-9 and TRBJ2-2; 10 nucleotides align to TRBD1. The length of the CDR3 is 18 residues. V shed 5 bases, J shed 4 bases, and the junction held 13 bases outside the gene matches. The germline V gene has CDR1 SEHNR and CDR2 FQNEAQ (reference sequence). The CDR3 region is CASSLMDRGFAGTGELFF. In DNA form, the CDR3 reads TGTGCCAGCAGCCTTATGGACAGGGGGTTTGCCGGCACCGGGGAGCTGTTTTTT.

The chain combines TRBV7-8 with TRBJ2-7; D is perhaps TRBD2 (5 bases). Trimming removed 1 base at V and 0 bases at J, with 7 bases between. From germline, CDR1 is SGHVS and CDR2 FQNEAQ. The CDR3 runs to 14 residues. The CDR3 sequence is CASSLGRFSYEQYF. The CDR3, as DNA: TGTGCCAGCAGCTTAGGGAGGTTCTCCTACGAGCAGTACTTC.

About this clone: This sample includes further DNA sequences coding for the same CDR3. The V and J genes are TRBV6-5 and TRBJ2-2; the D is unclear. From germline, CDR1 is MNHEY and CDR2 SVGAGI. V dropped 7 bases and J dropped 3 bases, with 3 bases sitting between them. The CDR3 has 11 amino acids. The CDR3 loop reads CASKYTGELFF. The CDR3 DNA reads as TGTGCCAGCAAATACACCGGGGAGCTGTTTTTT.

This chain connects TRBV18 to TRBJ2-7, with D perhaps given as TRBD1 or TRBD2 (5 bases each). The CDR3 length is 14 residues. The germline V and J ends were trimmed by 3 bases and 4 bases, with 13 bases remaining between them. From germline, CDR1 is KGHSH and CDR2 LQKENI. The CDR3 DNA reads TGTGCCAGCTCACCTCGGGGTGACAGTTACGAGCAGTACTTC. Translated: CASSPRGDSYEQYF.

The CDR3 nucleotides read TGTGCCAGCAGCGGACCGTTGGGGCGGGAGGGCCGGCAAGATACGCAGTATTTT. Translation: CASSGPLGREGRQDTQYF. The chain combines TRBV9 with TRBJ2-3, with 9 bases aligning to TRBD2. Germline CDR1 reads SGDLS; CDR2 reads YYNGEE. The trim removed 3 bases at V and 5 bases at J, leaving 16 bases unmatched. The length of the CDR3 is 18 residues. Together with reference TRBV9 and TRBJ2-3, the CDR3 gives the full variable domain: DSGVTQTPKHLITATGQRVTLRCSPRSGDLSVYWYQQSLDQGLQFLIQYYNGEERAKGNILERFSAQQFPDLHSELNLSSLELGDSALYFCASSGPLGREGRQDTQYFGPGTRLTVL.

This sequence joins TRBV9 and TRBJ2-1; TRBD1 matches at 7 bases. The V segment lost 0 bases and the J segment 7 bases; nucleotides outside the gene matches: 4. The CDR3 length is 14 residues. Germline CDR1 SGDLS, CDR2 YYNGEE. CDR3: CASSVEGTANEQFF. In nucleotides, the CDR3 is TGTGCCAGCAGCGTAGAGGGGACAGCTAATGAGCAGTTCTTC.

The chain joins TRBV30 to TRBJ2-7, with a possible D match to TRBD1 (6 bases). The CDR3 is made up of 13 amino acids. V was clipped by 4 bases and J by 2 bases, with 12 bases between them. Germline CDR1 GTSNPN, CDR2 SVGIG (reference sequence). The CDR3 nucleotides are TGTGCCTGGAACCGGGACATAGCCTACGAGCAGTACTTC. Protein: CAWNRDIAYEQYF.

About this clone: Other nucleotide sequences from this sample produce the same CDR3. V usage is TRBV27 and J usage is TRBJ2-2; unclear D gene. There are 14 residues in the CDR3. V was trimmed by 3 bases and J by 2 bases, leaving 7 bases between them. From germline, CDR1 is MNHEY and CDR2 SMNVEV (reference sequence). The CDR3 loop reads CASSFWSNTGELFF. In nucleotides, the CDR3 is TGTGCCAGCAGTTTTTGGTCCAACACCGGGGAGCTGTTTTTT.

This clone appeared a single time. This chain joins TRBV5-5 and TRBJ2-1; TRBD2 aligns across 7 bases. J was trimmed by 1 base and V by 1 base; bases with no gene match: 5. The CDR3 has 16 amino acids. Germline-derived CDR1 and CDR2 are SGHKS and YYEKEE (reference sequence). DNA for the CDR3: TGTGCCAGCAGCTTGACTAGCGTCCTGTCCTACAATGAGCAGTTCTTC. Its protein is CASSLTSVLSYNEQFF.

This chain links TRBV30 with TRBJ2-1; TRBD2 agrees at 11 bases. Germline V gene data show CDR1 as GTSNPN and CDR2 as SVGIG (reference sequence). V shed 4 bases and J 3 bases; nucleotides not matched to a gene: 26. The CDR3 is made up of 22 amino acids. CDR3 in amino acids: CAWNRPPRGGRTSGSVYNEQFF. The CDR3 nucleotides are TGTGCCTGGAACCGACCTCCCAGGGGGGGACGAACTAGCGGGAGTGTCTACAATGAGCAGTTCTTC.

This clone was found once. CDR3 loop: CASSVKSGQGRNEQFF. The DNA for the CDR3 is TGTGCCAGTAGTGTTAAAAGTGGACAGGGGCGTAATGAGCAGTTCTTC. This rearrangement joins TRBV19 to TRBJ2-1; 9 bases agree with TRBD1. The CDR3 is made up of 16 amino acids. Germline CDR1 LNHDA, CDR2 SQIVND (reference sequence). J was trimmed by 7 bases and V by 5 bases; bases with no gene match: 12.

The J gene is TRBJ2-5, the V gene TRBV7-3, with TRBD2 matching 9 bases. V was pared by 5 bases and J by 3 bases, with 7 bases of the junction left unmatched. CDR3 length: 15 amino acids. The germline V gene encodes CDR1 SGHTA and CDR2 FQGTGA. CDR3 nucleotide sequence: TGTGCCAGCAGCAGAACCGGGACTAGCAAAGAGACCCAGTACTTC. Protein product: CASSRTGTSKETQYF.

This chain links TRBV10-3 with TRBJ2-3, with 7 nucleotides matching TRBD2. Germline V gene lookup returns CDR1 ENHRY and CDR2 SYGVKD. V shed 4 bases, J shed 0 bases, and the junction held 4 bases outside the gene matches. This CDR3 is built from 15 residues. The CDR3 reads CAISALADSTDTQYF. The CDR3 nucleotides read TGTGCCATCAGTGCCCTAGCGGATAGCACAGATACGCAGTATTTT.

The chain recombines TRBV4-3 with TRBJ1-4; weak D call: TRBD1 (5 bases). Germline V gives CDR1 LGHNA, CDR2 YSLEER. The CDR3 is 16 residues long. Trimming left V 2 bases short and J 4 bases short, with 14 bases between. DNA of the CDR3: TGCGCCAGCAGCCAAAGGGACTGGGAGGATAATGAAAAACTGTTTTTT. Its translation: CASSQRDWEDNEKLFF.

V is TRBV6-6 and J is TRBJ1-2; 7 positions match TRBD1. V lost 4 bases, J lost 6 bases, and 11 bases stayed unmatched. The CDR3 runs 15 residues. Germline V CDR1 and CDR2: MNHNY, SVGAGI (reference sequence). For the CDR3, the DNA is TGTGCCAGCAGTTCAAGGACAGGTGAACTTAATGGCTACACCTTC. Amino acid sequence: CASSSRTGELNGYTF.

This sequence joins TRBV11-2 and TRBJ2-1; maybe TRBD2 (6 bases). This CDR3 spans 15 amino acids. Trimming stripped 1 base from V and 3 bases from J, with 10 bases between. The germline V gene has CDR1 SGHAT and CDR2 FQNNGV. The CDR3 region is CASSLAGRRYNEQFF. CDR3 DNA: TGTGCCAGCAGCTTAGCCGGGAGACGCTACAATGAGCAGTTCTTC.

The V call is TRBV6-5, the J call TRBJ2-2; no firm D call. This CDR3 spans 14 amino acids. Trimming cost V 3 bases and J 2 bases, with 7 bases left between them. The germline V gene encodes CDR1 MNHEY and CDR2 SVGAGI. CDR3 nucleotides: TGTGCCAGCAGTTATCAGGTTAACACCGGGGAGCTGTTTTTT. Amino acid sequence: CASSYQVNTGELFF.

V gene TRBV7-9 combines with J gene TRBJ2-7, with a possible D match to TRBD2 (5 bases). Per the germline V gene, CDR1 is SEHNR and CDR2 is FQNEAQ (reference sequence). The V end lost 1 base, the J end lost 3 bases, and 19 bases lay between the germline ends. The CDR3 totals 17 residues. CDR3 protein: CASSLVRGQNINYEQYF. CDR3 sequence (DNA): TGTGCCAGCAGCTTAGTTCGCGGGCAGAACATTAACTACGAGCAGTACTTC. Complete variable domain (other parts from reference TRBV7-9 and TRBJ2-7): DTGVSQNPRHKITKRGQNVTFRCDPISEHNRLYWYRQTLGQGPEFLTYFQNEAQLEKSRLLSDRFSAERPKGSFSTLEIQRTEQGDSAMYLCASSLVRGQNINYEQYFGPGTRLTVT.

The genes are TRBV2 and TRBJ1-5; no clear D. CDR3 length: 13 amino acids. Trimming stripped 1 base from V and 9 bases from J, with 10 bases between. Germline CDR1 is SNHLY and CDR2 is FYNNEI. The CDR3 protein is CASSEEGPLPQHF. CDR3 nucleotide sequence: TGTGCCAGCAGTGAAGAAGGCCCCCTGCCCCAGCATTTT.

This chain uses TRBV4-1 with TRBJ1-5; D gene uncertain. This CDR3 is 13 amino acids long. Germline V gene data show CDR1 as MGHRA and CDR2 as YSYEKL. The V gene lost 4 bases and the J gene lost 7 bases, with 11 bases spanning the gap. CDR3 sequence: CASSLVEGQPQHF. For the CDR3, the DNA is TGCGCCAGCAGCCTCGTGGAGGGCCAGCCCCAGCATTTT.

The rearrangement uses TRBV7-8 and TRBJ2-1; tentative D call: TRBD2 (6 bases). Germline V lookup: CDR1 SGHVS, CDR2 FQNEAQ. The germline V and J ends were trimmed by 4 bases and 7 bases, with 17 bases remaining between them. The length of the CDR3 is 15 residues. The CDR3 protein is CASSSSASAANEQFF. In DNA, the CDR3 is TGTGCCAGCAGCTCCTCGGCTAGCGCTGCTAATGAGCAGTTCTTC.

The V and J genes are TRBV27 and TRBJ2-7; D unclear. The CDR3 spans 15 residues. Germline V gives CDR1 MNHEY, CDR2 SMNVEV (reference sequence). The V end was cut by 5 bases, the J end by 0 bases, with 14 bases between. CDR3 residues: CASSPLNGFSYEQYF. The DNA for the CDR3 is TGTGCCAGCAGTCCCCTAAATGGGTTCTCCTACGAGCAGTACTTC.

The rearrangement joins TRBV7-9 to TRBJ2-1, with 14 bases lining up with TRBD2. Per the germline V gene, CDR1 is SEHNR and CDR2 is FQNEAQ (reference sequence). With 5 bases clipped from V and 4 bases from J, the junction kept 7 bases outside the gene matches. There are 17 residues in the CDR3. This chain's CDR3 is CASSPGLAGAAYNEQFF. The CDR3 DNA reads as TGTGCCAGCAGCCCGGGACTAGCGGGAGCCGCGTACAATGAGCAGTTCTTC.

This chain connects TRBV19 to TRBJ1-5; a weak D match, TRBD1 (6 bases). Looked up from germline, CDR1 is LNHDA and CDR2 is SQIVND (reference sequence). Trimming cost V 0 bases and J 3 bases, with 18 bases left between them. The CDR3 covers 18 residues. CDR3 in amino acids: CASSIDKRSDRFNQPQHF. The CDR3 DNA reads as TGTGCCAGTAGTATAGACAAACGTTCAGACAGGTTCAATCAGCCCCAGCATTTT.

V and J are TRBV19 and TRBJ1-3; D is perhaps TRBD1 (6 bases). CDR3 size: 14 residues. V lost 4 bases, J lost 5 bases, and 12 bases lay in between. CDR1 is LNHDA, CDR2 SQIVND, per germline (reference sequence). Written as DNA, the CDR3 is TGTGCCAGTAGTAATGTGGACAGCCGAAACACCATATATTTT. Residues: CASSNVDSRNTIYF.

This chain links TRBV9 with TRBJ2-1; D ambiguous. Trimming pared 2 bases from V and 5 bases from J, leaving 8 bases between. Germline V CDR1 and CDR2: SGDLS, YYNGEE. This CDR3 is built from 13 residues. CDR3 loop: CASSVQAHNEQFF. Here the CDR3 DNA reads TGTGCCAGCAGCGTCCAGGCTCACAATGAGCAGTTCTTC.